A single sample is the source of the 32 T cell receptor beta chains below, sequenced in a study of cytomegalovirus exposure and HLA in healthy donors. 60 Vbeta and 13 Jbeta primers were used in PCR. Libraries were prepared by immunoSEQ multiplex PCR; TCRdb keeps only in-frame clonotypes and omits some of them. Of approximately 53,000 clones in the sample, 55% to 85% were seen once. The sample comprised PBMCs. Receptors originate from a woman aged 45-65 years in good health and CMV-seronegative.

The chain couples TRBV21-1 to TRBJ2-3; whether TRBD1, the table's D call, matches the DNA was not checked. TRBV21-1 is designated a pseudogene. The CDR3 has 16 residues. CDR3 nucleotide sequence: TGTGCCAGCAGCACAGAAGAAGGGGGCGGCTTGGATACGCAGTATTTT. Its protein product is CASSTEEGGGLDTQYF.

This clone was recorded only once. The chain couples TRBV27 to TRBJ2-1; TRBD2 aligns across 10 bases. This CDR3 is 18 amino acids long. Unmatched junction bases numbered 15, after V lost 5 bases and J lost 5 bases. Per the germline V gene, CDR1 is MNHEY and CDR2 is SMNVEV (reference sequence). The CDR3: CASSRASGRSGGNNEQFF. CDR3 nucleotide sequence: TGTGCCAGCAGTCGCGCTAGCGGGAGATCAGGAGGTAACAATGAGCAGTTCTTC.

This chain connects TRBV28 to TRBJ1-4; D may be TRBD1 (6 bases). Germline assignment: CDR1 MDHEN and CDR2 SYDVKM. CDR3 length: 15 residues. Trimming shortened V by 7 bases and J by 7 bases, and 19 bases separated the two germline ends. CDR3 DNA sequence: TGTGCCAGCACGGTCCCCAGGGGCATAAGTGAAAAACTGTTTTTT. As protein: CASTVPRGISEKLFF.

This clone was counted only a few times. The genes are TRBV5-6 and TRBJ2-2; the D gene is possibly TRBD2 (5 bases). V was trimmed by 0 bases and J by 2 bases, leaving 8 bases between them. Germline CDR1 SGHDT, CDR2 YYEEEE. The CDR3 extends over 15 amino acids. Here the CDR3 DNA reads TGTGCCAGCAGCTTGGGGACTCTAAACACCGGGGAGCTGTTTTTT. Translated: CASSLGTLNTGELFF.

The table lists this clone with a count of one. The J gene is TRBJ1-1, the V gene TRBV27; 7 bases fit TRBD1. V was clipped by 6 bases and J by 2 bases; unmatched bases: 9. From germline, CDR1 is MNHEY and CDR2 SMNVEV (reference sequence). CDR3 size: 15 residues. DNA for the CDR3: TGTGCCAGCAGAGGACAGGCCCTCCAAAACACTGAAGCTTTCTTT. It translates to CASRGQALQNTEAFF.

V gene TRBV7-3 combines with J gene TRBJ2-3; 9 nucleotides match TRBD2. With 1 base clipped from V and 4 bases from J, the junction kept 9 bases outside the gene matches. The CDR3 sequence is 17 residues long. Germline V gene lookup returns CDR1 SGHTA and CDR2 FQGTGA. CDR3 sequence reads: CASSLKAGGPKADTQYF. CDR3 nucleotide sequence: TGTGCCAGCAGCTTAAAAGCGGGGGGCCCAAAGGCAGATACGCAGTATTTT.

This clone appeared a single time. The gene calls are TRBV10-1 and TRBJ2-2, with D possibly being TRBD1 (6 bases). CDR1 is WNHNN, CDR2 SYGVQD, per germline (reference sequence). The CDR3 length is 15 residues. Trimming left V 4 bases short and J 2 bases short, with 11 bases between. The CDR3 is CASSGMGQNTGELFF. DNA for the CDR3: TGCGCCAGCAGTGGGATGGGACAAAACACCGGGGAGCTGTTTTTT.

This chain connects TRBV27 to TRBJ1-6; D call uncertain. V was cut by 7 bases and J by 5 bases, with 6 bases left in between. This CDR3 comprises 12 residues. CDR1 and CDR2 from the germline V gene are MNHEY and SMNVEV (reference sequence). The CDR3: CASTDNNSPLHF. CDR3 coding DNA: TGTGCCAGCACCGACAATAATTCACCCCTCCACTTT.

The chain combines TRBV19 with TRBJ2-7; 7 bases fit TRBD1. Per the germline V gene, CDR1 is LNHDA and CDR2 is SQIVND (reference sequence). Trimming at V came to 5 bases and at J to 0 bases, leaving 7 bases not matched to a gene. The CDR3 covers 15 residues. CDR3 in DNA: TGTGCCAGTAGTCCCAGAACAGGGGCCTCCTACGAGCAGTACTTC. Translation: CASSPRTGASYEQYF.

By sample share, this clone is medium-sized. The chain couples TRBV5-4 to TRBJ2-7; D might be TRBD1 (6 bases). Germline V gene lookup returns CDR1 SGHNT and CDR2 YYREEE (reference sequence). V shed 3 bases and J shed 4 bases, with 8 bases lying between them. The CDR3 covers 12 residues. CDR3 sequence reads: CASSSGEYEQYF. DNA of the CDR3: TGTGCCAGCAGCTCAGGGGAGTACGAGCAGTACTTC.

This clone was picked up a small number of times. The V and J genes are TRBV7-8 and TRBJ2-5; tentatively, D is TRBD2 (5 bases). Germline V gives CDR1 SGHVS, CDR2 FQNEAQ. The CDR3 is 13 residues long. V lost 7 bases to trimming and J lost 5 bases, with 14 bases between them. CDR3 amino acids: CASTSPGWETQYF. The CDR3 DNA sequence: TGTGCCAGCACCTCCCCGGGGTGGGAGACCCAGTACTTC.

The chain couples TRBV4-1 to TRBJ2-5; D may be TRBD2 (6 bases). This CDR3 spans 16 amino acids. Germline V gene data show CDR1 as MGHRA and CDR2 as YSYEKL. Trimming took off 1 base at V and 2 bases at J, with 14 bases between the two ends. The CDR3 coding sequence is TGCGCCAGCAGCCAAGCCCACTTTAGCGGTCAAGAGACCCAGTACTTC. Translating it yields CASSQAHFSGQETQYF.

V usage is TRBV27 and J usage is TRBJ1-5; 10 bases agree with TRBD1. Germline CDR1 and CDR2: MNHEY and SMNVEV (reference sequence). V was pared by 5 bases and J by 0 bases, with 13 bases of the junction left unmatched. The CDR3 sequence is 19 residues long. CDR3 coding DNA: TGTGCCAGCAGTAGGGGGGTGGGACAGGGGAATTATAGCAATCAGCCCCAGCATTTT. Protein sequence: CASSRGVGQGNYSNQPQHF.

This clone was seen only a few times. The V call is TRBV7-2, the J call TRBJ1-4, with D tentatively TRBD1 (5 bases). Trimming took 0 bases from V and 8 from J, leaving 16 bases between them. CDR3 size: 16 residues. Germline V gene sequence: CDR1 SGHTA, CDR2 FQGNSA. The CDR3 region has the DNA TGTGCCAGCAGCTTAGCGCGACCGACGCGGGGGGAAAAACTGTTTTTT. Its protein product is CASSLARPTRGEKLFF.

V is TRBV10-3 and J is TRBJ2-7, with D perhaps matching TRBD2 (6 bases). Germline CDR1 reads ENHRY; CDR2 reads SYGVKD. The CDR3 has 12 amino acids. Trimming took 6 bases from V and 5 from J, leaving 11 bases between them. CDR3 in amino acids: CAIRSSSDEQYF. CDR3 DNA: TGTGCCATCAGGTCGTCTAGCGACGAGCAGTACTTC.

The chain has TRBV5-1 and TRBJ2-5; the match to TRBD1 covers 7 bases. This CDR3 comprises 15 residues. Germline CDR1 reads SGHRS; CDR2 reads YFSETQ. V lost 4 bases and J lost 4; bases outside the gene matches: 10. The CDR3, as DNA: TGCGCCAGCAGCCTCGGACAGACAGGGCGAGAGACCCAGTACTTC. This translates into CASSLGQTGRETQYF.

The chain is built from TRBV6-6 and TRBJ2-7; the match to TRBD1 covers 9 bases. V gave up 4 bases and J gave up 0 bases; unmatched junction bases: 7. This CDR3 has 16 residues. The germline V gene encodes CDR1 MNHNY and CDR2 SVGAGI (reference sequence). The CDR3, as DNA: TGTGCCAGCAGTTGGGGACAGGGCATTAACTCCTACGAGCAGTACTTC. This translates into CASSWGQGINSYEQYF.

The chain couples TRBV7-9 to TRBJ1-1; D unclear. The V gene's germline CDR1 is SEHNR and CDR2 FQNEAQ (reference sequence). The CDR3 is 13 amino acids. V was cut by 5 bases and J by 6 bases, with 13 bases left in between. The DNA of the CDR3 is TGTGCCAGCAGCCTTAGTTCCTATTCTGAAGCTTTCTTT. It translates to CASSLSSYSEAFF.

The rearrangement uses TRBV29-1 and TRBJ1-3; TRBD1 matches at 7 bases. V lost 7 bases and J lost 4; bases outside the gene matches: 10. The CDR3 consists of 14 residues. In germline, CDR1 is SQVTM, CDR2 ANQGSEA. The DNA for the CDR3 is TGCAGCGCTATCTCGACAGGGCACGGAAACACCATATATTTT. Protein: CSAISTGHGNTIYF.

The CDR3 coding sequence is TGTGCTAGTGGTTTGGACAGGGGAATCACAGATACGCAGTATTTT. Residues: CASGLDRGITDTQYF. This chain links TRBV12-5 with TRBJ2-3, with 7 bases identical to TRBD1. The V and J ends lost 1 base and 2 bases, in that order; junction bases with no gene match: 3. The germline gives CDR1 LGHNT, CDR2 FRNRAP. The CDR3 extends over 15 amino acids.

V gene TRBV27 combines with J gene TRBJ1-2, with 7 bases matching TRBD1. With 10 bases clipped from V and 6 bases from J, the junction kept 17 bases outside the gene matches. This CDR3 region has 15 residues. Per germline, CDR1 MNHEY and CDR2 SMNVEV (reference sequence). CDR3 coding DNA: TGTGCCACTCTTGACCTCGCACAGGGGATGGATGGCTACACCTTC. Translated: CATLDLAQGMDGYTF.

This clone was counted only a few times. The chain has TRBV30 and TRBJ1-5; no firm D call. Per the germline V gene, CDR1 is GTSNPN and CDR2 is SVGIG (reference sequence). The CDR3 sequence is 13 residues long. V was clipped by 0 bases and J by 8 bases, with 11 bases between them. The CDR3 loop is CAWSVGLREPQHF. The CDR3 coding sequence is TGTGCCTGGAGTGTAGGCCTGAGGGAGCCCCAGCATTTT.

This clone was picked up a small number of times. The chain joins TRBV2 to TRBJ1-5; 11 nucleotides align to TRBD1. The germline CDR1 and CDR2 sequences are SNHLY and FYNNEI. V lost 8 bases, J lost 5 bases, and 8 bases stayed unmatched. The length of the CDR3 is 15 residues. This CDR3 reads CASAEGTGGYQPQHF. For the CDR3, the DNA is TGTGCCAGCGCGGAGGGGACAGGGGGTTATCAGCCCCAGCATTTT.

The chain carries TRBV6-6 and TRBJ1-5, with a tentative D call TRBD1 (5 bases). Between the trimmed V and J ends, which lost 7 bases and 1 base, there was a span of 11 bases. The CDR3 spans 14 residues. Germline CDR1 is MNHNY and CDR2 is SVGAGI (reference sequence). CDR3 DNA: TGTGCCAGCAAGACAGTTTTCAGCAATCAGCCCCAGCATTTT. Translated: CASKTVFSNQPQHF.

The rearrangement links TRBV5-1 to TRBJ2-1; perhaps TRBD1 as D (5 bases). The CDR3 is 11 amino acids. V lost 4 bases, J lost 8 bases, and 7 bases lay in between. Per the germline V gene, CDR1 is SGHRS and CDR2 is YFSETQ. CDR3 in amino acids: CASSQTDEQFF. The CDR3 bases are TGCGCCAGCAGCCAGACAGATGAGCAGTTCTTC.

V gene TRBV13 combines with J gene TRBJ1-1; D call uncertain. Germline V gene data show CDR1 as PRHDT and CDR2 as FYEKMQ (reference sequence). The CDR3 contains 11 residues. The germline V and J ends were trimmed by 8 bases and 8 bases, with 12 bases remaining between them. The CDR3 protein is CASQREDEAFF. CDR3 nucleotides: TGTGCCAGCCAGAGGGAGGACGAAGCTTTCTTT. Based on the CDR3 plus reference TRBV13 and TRBJ1-1, the full variable domain is AAGVIQSPRHLIKEKRETATLKCYPIPRHDTVYWYQQGPGQDPQFLISFYEKMQSDKGSIPDRFSAQQFSDYHSELNMSSLELGDSALYFCASQREDEAFFGQGTRLTVV.

CDR3 residues: CASSETDRAAGELFF. The DNA of the CDR3 is TGTGCCAGCAGTGAAACCGACAGGGCGGCCGGGGAGCTGTTTTTT. The V call is TRBV2, the J call TRBJ2-2, with 7 bases identical to TRBD1. V was pared by 2 bases and J by 6 bases, with 6 bases of the junction left unmatched. The CDR3 is made up of 15 amino acids. The germline V gene has CDR1 SNHLY and CDR2 FYNNEI. Looking up the rest from reference TRBV2 and TRBJ2-2 gives the full variable domain: EPEVTQTPSHQVTQMGQEVILRCVPISNHLYFYWYRQILGQKVEFLVSFYNNEISEKSEIFDDQFSVERPDGSNFTLKIRSTKLEDSAMYFCASSETDRAAGELFFGEGSRLTVL.

This clone appeared once. The rearrangement joins TRBV20-1 to TRBJ2-1; D may be TRBD1 (5 bases). The V and J ends lost 4 bases and 10 bases respectively, with 11 bases between them. The CDR3 sequence is 11 residues long. Germline V CDR1 and CDR2: DFQATT, SNEGSKA (reference sequence). CDR3 sequence: CSATLSGEQFF. The DNA for the CDR3 is TGCAGTGCTACACTCTCAGGGGAGCAGTTCTTC.

The chain employs TRBV11-2 and TRBJ2-7; possibly TRBD2 for D (6 bases). The V gene lost 0 bases and the J gene lost 3 bases, with 9 bases spanning the gap. CDR1 and CDR2 from the germline V gene are SGHAT and FQNNGV. The CDR3 runs 14 residues. CDR3 nucleotide sequence: TGTGCCAGCAGCTTAGAGCGGGGTGACTACGAGCAGTACTTC. Translation gives CASSLERGDYEQYF.

The chain links TRBV6-1 to TRBJ1-4; weak D call: TRBD1 (5 bases). V was cut by 0 bases and J by 8 bases, with 13 bases left in between. The CDR3 covers 15 residues. Germline loops: CDR1 MNHNS, CDR2 SASEGT. The CDR3 reads CASSEAGGRDEKLFF. For the CDR3, the DNA is TGTGCCAGCAGTGAAGCGGGGGGAAGGGACGAAAAACTGTTTTTT.

This chain connects TRBV28 to TRBJ2-3; weak D call: TRBD1 (5 bases). Germline lookup yields CDR1 MDHEN and CDR2 SYDVKM. The CDR3 runs to 13 residues. Trimming removed 8 bases from V and 1 base from J, with 10 bases in between. The CDR3 protein is CASQGKGTDTQYF. DNA of the CDR3: TGTGCCAGCCAGGGAAAAGGCACAGATACGCAGTATTTT.

The table lists this clone with a few counts. The V gene is TRBV28, the J gene TRBJ1-2; 9 bases agree with TRBD1. Germline values: CDR1 MDHEN, CDR2 SYDVKM. This CDR3 spans 14 amino acids. V shed 6 bases, J shed 7 bases, and the junction held 9 bases outside the gene matches. The DNA of the CDR3 is TGTGCCAGCAGAACCACAGGGGGCGCATCTGGCTACACCTTC. It yields the protein CASRTTGGASGYTF.